This T cell receptor (beta chain) was captured in a study of post-analysis software for immune sequencing data. Study at large: Recorded subtypes: relapsing-remitting, secondary progressive, progressive-relapsing; some patients unannotated.

The study, taken as a whole, reports: Controls had significantly higher normalized Chao1 diversity than multiple sclerosis patients. Comparison of patients with controls showed roughly five TRBV segments more frequent in patients, TRBV5-6, TRBV5-1 and TRBV20-1 among them. Samples made in the same batch grouped tightly together by F measure.

Trimming cost V 0 bases and J 3 bases, with 10 bases left between them. CDR1 SGHRS and CDR2 YFSETQ come from the germline V gene. CDR3 length: 15 amino acids. Prepared TCR beta cDNA libraries contained unique molecular identifiers. Once roughly 1 to 10 million T cells were used, about half a million cDNA molecules resulted. Each CDR3 protein gets one entry after TCRdb re-called the PCR reads with MiXCR. The sample consists of 650,000 to 850,000 distinct CDR3 sequences, more than 45% of them appearing once. This clonotype was observed a handful of times. The antigen is unknown. The specimen was blood. J is TRBJ2-1 and V is TRBV5-1; no reliable D call. This sequence was found in a girl aged 10-17 years with multiple sclerosis. The CDR3 nucleotides are TGCGCCAGCAGCTTGGCCCTAGTGGGCTACAATGAGCAGTTCTTC. Translating it yields CASSLALVGYNEQFF. The entire variable domain, with the rest obtained from reference TRBV5-1 and TRBJ2-1, is as follows: KAGVTQTPRYLIKTRGQQVTLSCSPISGHRSVSWYQQTPGQGLQFLFEYFSETQRNKGNFPGRFSGRQFSNSRSEMNVSTLELGDSALYLCASSLALVGYNEQFFGPGTRLTVL.